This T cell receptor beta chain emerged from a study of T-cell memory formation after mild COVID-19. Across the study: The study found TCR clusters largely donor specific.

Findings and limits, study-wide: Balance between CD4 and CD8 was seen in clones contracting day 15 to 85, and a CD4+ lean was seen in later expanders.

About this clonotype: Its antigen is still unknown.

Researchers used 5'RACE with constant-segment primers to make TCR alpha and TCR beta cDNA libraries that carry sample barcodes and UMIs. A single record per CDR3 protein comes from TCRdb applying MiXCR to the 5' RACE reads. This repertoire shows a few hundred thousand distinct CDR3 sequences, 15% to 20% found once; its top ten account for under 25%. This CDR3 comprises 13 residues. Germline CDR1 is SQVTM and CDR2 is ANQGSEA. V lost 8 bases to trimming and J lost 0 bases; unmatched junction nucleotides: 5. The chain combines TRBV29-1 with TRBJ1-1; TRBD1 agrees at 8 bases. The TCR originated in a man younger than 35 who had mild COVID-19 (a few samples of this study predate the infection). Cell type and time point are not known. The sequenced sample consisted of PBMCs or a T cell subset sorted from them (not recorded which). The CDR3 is CSTSGQVNTEAFF. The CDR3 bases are TGCAGCACGTCGGGACAGGTGAACACTGAAGCTTTCTTT.